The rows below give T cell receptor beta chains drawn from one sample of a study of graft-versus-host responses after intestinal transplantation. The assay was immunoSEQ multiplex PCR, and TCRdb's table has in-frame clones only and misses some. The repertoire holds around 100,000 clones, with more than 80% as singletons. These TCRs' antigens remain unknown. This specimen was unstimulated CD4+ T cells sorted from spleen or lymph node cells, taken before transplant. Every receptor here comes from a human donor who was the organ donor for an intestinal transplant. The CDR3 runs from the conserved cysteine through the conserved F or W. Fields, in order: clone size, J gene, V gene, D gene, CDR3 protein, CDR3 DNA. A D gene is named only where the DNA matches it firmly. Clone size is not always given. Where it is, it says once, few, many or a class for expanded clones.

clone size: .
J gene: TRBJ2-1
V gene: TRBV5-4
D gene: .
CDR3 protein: CASSLGGASYNEQFF
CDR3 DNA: TGTGCCAGCAGCTTAGGGGGGGCCTCCTACAATGAGCAGTTCTTC

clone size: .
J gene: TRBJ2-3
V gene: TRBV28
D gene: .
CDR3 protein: CASSLPLNTQYF
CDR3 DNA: TGTGCCAGCAGTCTCCCATTGAATACGCAGTATTTT

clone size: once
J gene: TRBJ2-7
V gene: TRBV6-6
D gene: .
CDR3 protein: CASRDTYEQYF
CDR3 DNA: TGTGCCAGCCGGGACACCTACGAGCAGTACTTC

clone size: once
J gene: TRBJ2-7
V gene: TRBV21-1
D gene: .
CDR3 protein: CASSKAGQGAREQYF
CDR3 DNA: TGTGCCAGCAGCAAAGCGGGACAGGGGGCGAGGGAGCAGTACTTC

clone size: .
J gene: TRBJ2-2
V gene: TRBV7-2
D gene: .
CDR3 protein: CASSLFRIGSTGELFF
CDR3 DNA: TGTGCCAGCAGCTTGTTTCGGATCGGGAGTACCGGGGAGCTGTTTTTT

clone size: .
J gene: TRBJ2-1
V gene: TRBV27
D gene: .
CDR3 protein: CASSSARQSNEQFF
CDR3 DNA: TGTGCCAGCAGTTCGGCCAGACAAAGCAATGAGCAGTTCTTC

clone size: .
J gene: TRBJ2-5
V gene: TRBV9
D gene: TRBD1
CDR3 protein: CASGRTGLQETQYF
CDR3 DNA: TGTGCCAGCGGCCGGACAGGGCTCCAAGAGACCCAGTACTTC

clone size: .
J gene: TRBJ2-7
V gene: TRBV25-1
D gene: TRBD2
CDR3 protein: CASLASGRAYEQYF
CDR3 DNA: TGTGCCAGCCTTGCTAGCGGGAGGGCATACGAGCAGTACTTC

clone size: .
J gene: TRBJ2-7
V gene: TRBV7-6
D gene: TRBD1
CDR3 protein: CASSFSQGAYEQYF
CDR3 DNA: TGTGCCAGCAGCTTCTCACAGGGGGCCTACGAGCAGTACTTC

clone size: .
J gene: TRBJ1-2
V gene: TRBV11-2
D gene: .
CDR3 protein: CASSHRDNYGYTF
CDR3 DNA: TGTGCCAGCAGCCACCGGGACAACTATGGCTACACCTTC

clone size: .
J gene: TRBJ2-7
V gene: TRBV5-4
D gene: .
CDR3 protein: CASSLAGEQYF
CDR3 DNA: TGTGCCAGCAGCTTGGCTGGGGAGCAGTACTTC

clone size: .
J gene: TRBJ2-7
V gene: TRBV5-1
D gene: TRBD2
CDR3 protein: CASSKGLAGGRYEQYF
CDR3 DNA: TGCGCCAGCAGCAAAGGACTAGCGGGAGGGAGATACGAGCAGTACTTC

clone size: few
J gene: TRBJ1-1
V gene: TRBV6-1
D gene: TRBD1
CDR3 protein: CASRTRTGNTEAFF
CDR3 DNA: TGTGCCAGCAGGACCCGGACAGGTAACACTGAAGCTTTCTTT

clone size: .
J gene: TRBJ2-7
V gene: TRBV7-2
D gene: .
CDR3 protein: CASSLAAVTHEQYF
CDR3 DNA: TGTGCCAGCAGCTTAGCTGCCGTAACCCACGAGCAGTACTTC

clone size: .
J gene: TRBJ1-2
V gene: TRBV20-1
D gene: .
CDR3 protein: CSARVGSGYTF
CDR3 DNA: TGCAGTGCTAGAGTTGGGTCTGGCTACACCTTC

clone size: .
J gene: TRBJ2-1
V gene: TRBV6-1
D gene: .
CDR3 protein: CASSDQGGALTYNEQFF
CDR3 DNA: TGTGCCAGCAGTGACCAGGGGGGGGCACTCACCTACAATGAGCAGTTCTTC

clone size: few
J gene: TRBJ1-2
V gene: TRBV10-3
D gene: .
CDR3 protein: CAISESAWGNYGYTF
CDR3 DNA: TGTGCCATCAGTGAGTCTGCATGGGGTAACTATGGCTACACCTTC

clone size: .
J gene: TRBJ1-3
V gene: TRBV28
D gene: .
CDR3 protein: CASSGAGNTIYF
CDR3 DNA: TGTGCCAGCAGTGGGGCTGGAAACACCATATATTTT

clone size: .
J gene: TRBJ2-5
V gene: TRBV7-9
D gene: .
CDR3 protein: CASSRGQGETQYF
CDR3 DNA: TGTGCCAGCAGCCGGGGCCAGGGAGAGACCCAGTACTTC

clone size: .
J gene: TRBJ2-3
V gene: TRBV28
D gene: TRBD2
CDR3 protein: CASSLAGGPPDTQYF
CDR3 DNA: TGTGCCAGCAGTTTAGCGGGAGGGCCGCCAGATACGCAGTATTTT

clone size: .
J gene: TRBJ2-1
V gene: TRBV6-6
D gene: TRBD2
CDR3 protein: CASRPAGGSSYNEQFF
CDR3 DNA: TGTGCCAGCCGACCCGCGGGGGGGAGCTCCTACAATGAGCAGTTCTTC

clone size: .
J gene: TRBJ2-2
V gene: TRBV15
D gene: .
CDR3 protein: CATSTYKWTGTGELFF
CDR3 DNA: TGTGCCACCAGCACCTACAAATGGACGGGAACCGGGGAGCTGTTTTTT

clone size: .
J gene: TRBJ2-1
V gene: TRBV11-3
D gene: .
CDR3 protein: CASSPAGVSYNEQFF
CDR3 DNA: TGTGCCAGCAGCCCCGCCGGGGTTTCCTACAATGAGCAGTTCTTC

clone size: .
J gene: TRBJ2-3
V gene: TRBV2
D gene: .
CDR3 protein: CASSVWDRALADTQYF
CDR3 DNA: TGTGCCAGCAGTGTTTGGGATCGGGCTCTGGCAGATACGCAGTATTTT

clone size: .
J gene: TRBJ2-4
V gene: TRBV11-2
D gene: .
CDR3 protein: CASSLDPGEDIQYF
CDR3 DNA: TGTGCCAGCAGCTTAGACCCGGGGGAAGACATTCAGTACTTC

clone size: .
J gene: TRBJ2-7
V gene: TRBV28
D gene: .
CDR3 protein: CASSTGPYEQYF
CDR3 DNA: TGTGCCAGCAGCACAGGTCCCTACGAGCAGTACTTC

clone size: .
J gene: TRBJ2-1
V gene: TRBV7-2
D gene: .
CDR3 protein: CASSLELGYNEQFF
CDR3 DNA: TGTGCCAGCAGCTTAGAATTAGGTTACAATGAGCAGTTCTTC

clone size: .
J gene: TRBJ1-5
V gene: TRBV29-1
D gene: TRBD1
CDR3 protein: CSVGQGAGQPQHF
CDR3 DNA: TGCAGCGTTGGGCAGGGGGCAGGGCAGCCCCAGCATTTT

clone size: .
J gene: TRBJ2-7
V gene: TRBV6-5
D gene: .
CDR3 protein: CASSDAGQSYEQYF
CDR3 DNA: TGTGCCAGCAGTGACGCTGGACAGTCCTACGAGCAGTACTTC

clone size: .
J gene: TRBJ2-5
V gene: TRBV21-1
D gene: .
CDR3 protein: CASSKGRWGTSGRAGETQYF
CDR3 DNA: TGTGCCAGCAGCAAAGGGCGTTGGGGGACTAGCGGGAGGGCCGGGGAGACCCAGTACTTC

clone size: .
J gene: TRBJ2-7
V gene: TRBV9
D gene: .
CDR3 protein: CASGPGSYEQYF
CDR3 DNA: TGTGCCAGCGGACCCGGGAGCTACGAGCAGTACTTC

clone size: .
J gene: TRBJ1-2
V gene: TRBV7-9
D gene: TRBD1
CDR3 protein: CASRYTGGTYGYTF
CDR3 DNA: TGTGCCAGCAGATATACAGGGGGCACCTATGGCTACACCTTC

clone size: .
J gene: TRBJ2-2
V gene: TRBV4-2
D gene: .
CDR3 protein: CASSQELQETGELFF
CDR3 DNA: TGTGCCAGCAGCCAAGAACTGCAGGAGACCGGGGAGCTGTTTTTT

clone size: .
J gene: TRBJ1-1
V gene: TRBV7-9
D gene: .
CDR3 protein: CASSLVAVVTEAFF
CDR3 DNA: TGTGCCAGCAGCTTAGTAGCTGTCGTCACTGAAGCTTTCTTT

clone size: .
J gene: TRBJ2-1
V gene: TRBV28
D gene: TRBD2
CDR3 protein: CASIRGQGTSGDLRKQFF
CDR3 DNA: TGTGCCAGCATCCGAGGACAGGGAACTAGCGGGGACCTTAGGAAGCAGTTCTTC

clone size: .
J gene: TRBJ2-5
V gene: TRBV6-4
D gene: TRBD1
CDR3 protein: CASTGTDYQETQYF
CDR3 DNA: TGTGCCAGCACTGGGACAGACTACCAAGAGACCCAGTACTTC

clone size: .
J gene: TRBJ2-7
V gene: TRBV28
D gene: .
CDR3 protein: CASNLWQGYEQYF
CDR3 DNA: TGTGCCAGCAACTTATGGCAGGGGTACGAGCAGTACTTC

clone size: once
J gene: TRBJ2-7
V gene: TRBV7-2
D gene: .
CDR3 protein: CASRFGLNSYEQYF
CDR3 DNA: TGTGCCAGCCGGTTCGGTCTGAACTCCTACGAGCAGTACTTC

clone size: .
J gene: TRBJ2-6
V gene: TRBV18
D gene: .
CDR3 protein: CASSPSGANVLTF
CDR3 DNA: TGTGCCAGCTCACCCTCTGGGGCCAACGTCCTGACTTTC

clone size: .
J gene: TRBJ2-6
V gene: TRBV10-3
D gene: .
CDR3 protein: CAIRGGTERSGANVLTF
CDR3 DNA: TGTGCCATCAGGGGGGGGACAGAACGCTCTGGGGCCAACGTCCTGACTTTC